What follows is one T cell receptor (beta chain) and its context. This specimen belongs to a study of blood T cell repertoires in COVID-19. Background on the study: Some COVID-19 samples were acute and others convalescent; all came from the United States, Italy and Spain.

In the original analysis: Using reference gene primer amplification, nucleated cell counts were estimated. The table came from immunoSEQ multiplex PCR; TCRdb's copy has only in-frame clones and leaves some out. V and J calls and clone size come straight from that table; D and trimming were deduced from the DNA. The sample has under 200,000 clones, approximately 82% seen once. Cohort allocation depended upon clinical history that participants reported. Cohort 3 recovery required two negative PCRs, clearance, or symptom resolution. The sample was PBMCs or T cells enriched from blood (not recorded which). This TCR came from a woman aged 50 to 65 who had recovered from COVID-19.

The CDR3 here is CASSPDGTNYGYTF. The CDR3 DNA reads as TGTGCCAGCAGCCCAGATGGCACTAACTATGGCTACACCTTC. The chain employs TRBV11-3 and TRBJ1-2; D gene ambiguous. This CDR3 is 14 amino acids long. Per the germline V gene, CDR1 is SGHNT and CDR2 is YENEEA. Trimming pared 5 bases from V and 0 bases from J, leaving 10 bases between.